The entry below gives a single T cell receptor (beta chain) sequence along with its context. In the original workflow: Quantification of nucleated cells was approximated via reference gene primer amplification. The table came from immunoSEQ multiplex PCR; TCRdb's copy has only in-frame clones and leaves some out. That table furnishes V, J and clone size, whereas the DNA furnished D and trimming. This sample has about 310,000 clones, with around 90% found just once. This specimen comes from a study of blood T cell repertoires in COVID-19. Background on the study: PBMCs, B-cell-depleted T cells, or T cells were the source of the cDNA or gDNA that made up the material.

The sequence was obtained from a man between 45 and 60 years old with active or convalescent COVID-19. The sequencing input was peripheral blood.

CDR3 loop: CASSPDMMDNEQFF. The CDR3 bases are TGTGCCAGCAGCCCGGACATGATGGACAATGAGCAGTTCTTC. The chain employs TRBV14 and TRBJ2-1, with D perhaps matching TRBD1 (5 bases). The CDR3 spans 14 residues. Trimming took off 4 bases at V and 5 bases at J, with 12 bases between the two ends. The germline gives CDR1 SGHDN, CDR2 FVKESK.